These 24 T cell receptor beta chains were all obtained from the same sample, sequenced in a study of cytomegalovirus exposure and HLA in healthy donors. The primer mix had 60 Vbeta and 13 Jbeta primers. Profiled with immunoSEQ multiplex PCR; TCRdb holds only in-frame clones, not every one. The sample has about 110,000 clones; more than 60% are singletons. Sequences were obtained from PBMCs. Source of these receptors: a woman aged 40 to 50 in good health and CMV-seropositive.

The chain uses TRBV5-8 and TRBJ2-3; 7 bases line up with TRBD2. CDR3 length: 16 residues. CDR1 is SGHTS, CDR2 YDEGEE, per germline. The junction had 8 bases not matched to a gene; V was cut back by 3 bases and J by 1 base. CDR3 sequence reads: CASSSGLDGGTDTQYF. The CDR3 nucleotides read TGTGCCAGCAGCTCCGGACTAGATGGTGGCACAGATACGCAGTATTTT.

CDR3: CATTGDRDRSYEQYF. Written as DNA, the CDR3 is TGTGCCACCACGGGGGACAGGGATAGGTCCTACGAGCAGTACTTC. The J gene is TRBJ2-7, the V gene TRBV6-5; 9 bases match TRBD1. Germline assignment: CDR1 MNHEY and CDR2 SVGAGI. The CDR3 is 15 residues long. The junction had 11 bases not matched to a gene; V was cut back by 10 bases and J by 1 base.

The chain recombines TRBV5-5 with TRBJ2-1; 7 nucleotides agree with TRBD2. The CDR3 runs 13 residues. V lost 4 bases, J lost 9 bases, and 7 bases stayed unmatched. CDR1 is SGHKS and CDR2 is YYEKEE in the germline V gene (reference sequence). The CDR3 protein is CASSPGRGVEQFF. CDR3 sequence (DNA): TGTGCCAGCAGCCCGGGACGGGGGGTTGAGCAGTTCTTC.

This chain links TRBV9 with TRBJ1-3; a possible D gene is TRBD1 (6 bases). Trimming took off 0 bases at V and 0 bases at J, with 16 bases between the two ends. Germline CDR1 is SGDLS and CDR2 is YYNGEE. The CDR3 totals 18 residues. CDR3 nucleotide sequence: TGTGCCAGCAGCGTAGAGATTGGGGGCCGCTCCTCTGGAAACACCATATATTTT. This gives the protein CASSVEIGGRSSGNTIYF.

The chain combines TRBV7-2 with TRBJ1-1; no definite D call. Trimming shortened V by 5 bases and J by 7 bases, and 11 bases separated the two germline ends. Looked up from germline, CDR1 is SGHTA and CDR2 is FQGNSA. This CDR3 contains 12 residues. CDR3 amino acids: CASSTRALEAFF. Here the CDR3 DNA reads TGTGCCAGCAGCACGCGGGCCCTTGAAGCTTTCTTT.

This chain uses TRBV27 with TRBJ1-2, with TRBD1 matching over 8 bases. V gave up 10 bases and J gave up 5 bases; unmatched junction bases: 9. CDR1 is MNHEY and CDR2 is SMNVEV in the germline V gene (reference sequence). The CDR3 runs to 13 residues. This CDR3 reads CAMQPGQEYGYTF. The CDR3 region has the DNA TGTGCCATGCAACCGGGACAGGAGTATGGCTACACCTTC.

This rearrangement joins TRBV19 to TRBJ2-3, with TRBD1 matching over 8 bases. Trimming at V came to 4 bases and at J to 0 bases, leaving 6 bases not matched to a gene. CDR1 and CDR2 (germline): LNHDA, SQIVND (reference sequence). This CDR3 is 16 amino acids long. Here the CDR3 DNA reads TGTGCCAGTAGTACCCCCGGGACAGGTAGCACAGATACGCAGTATTTT. Protein sequence: CASSTPGTGSTDTQYF. The variable domain in full, with the rest retrieved from reference TRBV19 and TRBJ2-3, is DGGITQSPKYLFRKEGQNVTLSCEQNLNHDAMYWYRQDPGQGLRLIYYSQIVNDFQKGDIAEGYSVSREKKESFPLTVTSAQKNPTAFYLCASSTPGTGSTDTQYFGPGTRLTVL.

The V gene is TRBV7-9, the J gene TRBJ1-1, with D perhaps matching TRBD1 (5 bases). This CDR3 contains 14 residues. Germline values: CDR1 SEHNR, CDR2 FQNEAQ (reference sequence). The V and J ends lost 5 bases and 4 bases respectively, with 14 bases between them. The CDR3 is CASSDSGHRTEAFF. The CDR3, as DNA: TGTGCCAGCAGCGACTCCGGACATCGCACTGAAGCTTTCTTT.

The V and J genes are TRBV27 and TRBJ2-3; a possible D gene is TRBD2 (7 bases). The germline V gene has CDR1 MNHEY and CDR2 SMNVEV (reference sequence). This CDR3 comprises 15 residues. Trimming stripped 3 bases from V and 6 bases from J, with 16 bases between. CDR3 sequence reads: CASSFGGGGADTQYF. In DNA form, the CDR3 reads TGTGCCAGCAGTTTTGGGGGAGGGGGTGCGGATACGCAGTATTTT.

A note on this clone: An end of the junction does not agree with germline; a read error may underlie this. The rearrangement uses TRBV6-4 and TRBJ2-5; 7 bases align to TRBD1. There are 13 residues in the CDR3. From germline, CDR1 is MRHNA and CDR2 SNTAGT. The CDR3 is CASSEGAQETQYF. The CDR3, as DNA: TGTGCCAGTAGTGAGGGGGCCCAAGAGACCCAGTACTTC.

This chain uses TRBV7-6 with TRBJ2-5, with 7 bases fitting TRBD1. The trim removed 4 bases at V and 5 bases at J, leaving 7 bases unmatched. The V gene's germline CDR1 is SGHVS and CDR2 FNYEAQ. CDR3 length equals 14 residues. The CDR3 DNA sequence: TGTGCCAGCAGCTATAACAGGGGAAGGGAGACCCAGTACTTC. Its protein product is CASSYNRGRETQYF.

This clone has just a few counts. V usage is TRBV7-6 and J usage is TRBJ1-5, with a possible D match to TRBD1 (5 bases). Trimming removed 1 base at V and 8 bases at J, with 9 bases between. CDR1 and CDR2 (germline): SGHVS, FNYEAQ. This CDR3 contains 13 residues. The CDR3 loop reads CASSLGGGEPQHF. DNA of the CDR3: TGTGCCAGCAGCTTAGGGGGCGGGGAGCCCCAGCATTTT.

This chain links TRBV4-3 with TRBJ2-5, with TRBD2 matching over 9 bases. The germline gives CDR1 LGHNA, CDR2 YSLEER. The CDR3 runs 16 residues. Trimming at V came to 1 base and at J to 2 bases, leaving 5 bases not matched to a gene. CDR3 bases: TGCGCCAGCAGCCAAGGTTTTGCGGGGGGGCAAGAGACCCAGTACTTC. Amino acids: CASSQGFAGGQETQYF.

The rearrangement links TRBV11-1 to TRBJ2-1, with 12 bases aligning to TRBD2. The germline V gene encodes CDR1 SGHAT and CDR2 FQDESV (reference sequence). V lost 1 base, J lost 15 bases, and 7 bases stayed unmatched. The CDR3 contains 14 residues. CDR3: CASSLGLAGEGRFF. DNA of the CDR3: TGTGCCAGCAGCTTAGGACTAGCGGGAGAGGGCCGGTTCTTC. Looking up the rest from reference TRBV11-1 and TRBJ2-1 gives the full variable domain: EAEVAQSPRYKITEKSQAVAFWCDPISGHATLYWYRQILGQGPELLVQFQDESVVDDSQLPKDRFSAERLKGVDSTLKIQPAELGDSAMYLCASSLGLAGEGRFFGPGTRLTVL.

This clone was seen just once. The chain employs TRBV7-2 and TRBJ1-5; 7 bases match TRBD1. The V and J ends lost 2 bases and 7 bases, in that order; junction bases with no gene match: 2. Per the germline V gene, CDR1 is SGHTA and CDR2 is FQGNSA. The CDR3 consists of 13 residues. CDR3 residues: CASSLYRGQPQHF. CDR3 DNA sequence: TGTGCCAGCAGCTTATACAGGGGCCAGCCCCAGCATTTT.

The chain links TRBV9 to TRBJ1-2; the match to TRBD1 covers 8 bases. This CDR3 has 13 residues. The germline V gene has CDR1 SGDLS and CDR2 YYNGEE. After removal of 6 bases from V and 8 bases from J, the junction contained 9 bases not matched to a gene. In DNA, the CDR3 is TGTGCCAGCAACAGGGGGGACCTCGGAGGCTACACCTTC. It yields the protein CASNRGDLGGYTF.

The chain recombines TRBV29-1 with TRBJ1-1; D remains unclear. The CDR3 consists of 13 residues. Trimming shortened V by 4 bases and J by 0 bases, and 9 bases separated the two germline ends. The germline V gene has CDR1 SQVTM and CDR2 ANQGSEA. The CDR3 region is CSVVVIMNTEAFF. As DNA, the CDR3 is TGCAGCGTTGTAGTGATCATGAACACTGAAGCTTTCTTT.

This chain joins TRBV27 and TRBJ2-7; 9 bases agree with TRBD2. Losses at the gene ends were 6 bases for V and 0 bases for J; bases not matched to a gene: 6. The germline V gene has CDR1 MNHEY and CDR2 SMNVEV (reference sequence). The CDR3 totals 15 residues. CDR3 bases: TGTGCCAGCAGCCACCTACTAGCGGGCTCCTACGAGCAGTACTTC. Translation: CASSHLLAGSYEQYF.

The V and J genes are TRBV5-1 and TRBJ1-1; TRBD1 is a possible D gene (6 bases). CDR1 SGHRS and CDR2 YFSETQ come from the germline V gene. Between the trimmed V and J ends, which lost 3 bases and 4 bases, there was a span of 16 bases. The CDR3 loop spans 15 amino acids. In nucleotides, the CDR3 is TGCGCCAGCAGCTCCGGACAGCCCTTGGGCACTGAAGCTTTCTTT. Its protein product is CASSSGQPLGTEAFF.

This clone was observed a few times. The gene calls are TRBV9 and TRBJ2-1; 7 positions match TRBD2. This CDR3 has 19 amino acids. Per germline, CDR1 SGDLS and CDR2 YYNGEE. The J segment lost 0 bases and the V segment lost 0 bases, leaving 12 bases of the junction unmatched. The CDR3, as DNA: TGTGCCAGCAGCGTAGAGGGTGGAGGATGGACTAGCTCCTACAATGAGCAGTTCTTC. This sequence encodes CASSVEGGGWTSSYNEQFF.

This clone was recorded a few times. Written as DNA, the CDR3 is TGTGCCAGCAGCTTCTCGGTTCGGGGGGACTACGAGCAGTACTTC. Its protein product is CASSFSVRGDYEQYF. The gene calls are TRBV5-8 and TRBJ2-7; 7 positions match TRBD2. The CDR3 sequence is 15 residues long. The V gene end was trimmed by 2 bases and the J gene end by 3 bases; junction bases not matched to a gene: 8. The germline CDR1 and CDR2 sequences are SGHTS and YDEGEE.

This rearrangement joins TRBV11-3 to TRBJ1-2; 10 positions agree with TRBD1. Germline V lookup: CDR1 SGHNT, CDR2 YENEEA. The CDR3 totals 15 residues. Germline trimming cut 5 bases from V and 3 bases from J; bases unmatched to any gene: 6. CDR3 nucleotides: TGTGCCAGCAGCCGTGACGGACAGGGGGACTATGGCTACACCTTC. Residues: CASSRDGQGDYGYTF. Filled out from reference TRBV11-3 and TRBJ1-2, the complete variable domain reads EAGVVQSPRYKIIEKKQPVAFWCNPISGHNTLYWYLQNLGQGPELLIRYENEEAVDDSQLPKDRFSAERLKGVDSTLKIQPAELGDSAVYLCASSRDGQGDYGYTFGSGTRLTVV.

The chain uses TRBV7-6 and TRBJ2-3; D is possibly TRBD1 (6 bases). The CDR3 is 13 amino acids. Germline CDR1 reads SGHVS; CDR2 reads FNYEAQ. The ends were cut back, 5 bases at V and 6 bases at J, with 12 bases in the middle. In DNA, the CDR3 is TGTGCCAGCAGCCTAGGCAGGGGCGATACGCAGTATTTT. Protein product: CASSLGRGDTQYF.

The chain links TRBV6-5 to TRBJ1-3; tentatively, D is TRBD1 (6 bases). Germline values: CDR1 MNHEY, CDR2 SVGAGI. This CDR3 has 15 residues. Deletions cut 2 bases from V and 4 bases from J, with 12 bases between. The CDR3: CASSYTTGLGNTIYF. The CDR3 nucleotides are TGTGCCAGCAGTTACACTACAGGGTTGGGAAACACCATATATTTT.